These 25 T cell receptor beta chains were all obtained from the same sample, sequenced in a study of T cell repertoires in aging, cancer and after chemotherapy. TRB rearrangements spanning V, D and J were amplified using mixed TRB-A/B primers. A single record per CDR3 protein comes from TCRdb applying MiXCR to the multiplex PCR reads. The sample has 2,000 to 3,000 distinct CDR3 sequences; about 54% are singletons. The template was genomic DNA from peripheral blood, not RNA. Sequenced input: blood. These receptors all come from a human donor with a blood cancer.

To note about this clonotype: This could be a read error, since a much larger clone is one nucleotide away. The V call is TRBV6-5, the J call TRBJ2-3; D unclear. The V end lost 6 bases, the J end lost 6 bases, and 10 bases lay between the germline ends. The CDR3 consists of 12 residues. Germline loops: CDR1 MNHEY, CDR2 SVGAGI. This chain's CDR3 is CASRRLGDTQYF. CDR3 nucleotide sequence: TGTGCCAGCAGACGTCTTGGGGATACGCAGTATTTT.

As for this clonotype: The CDR3 end shows no conserved phenylalanine or tryptophan, and so a read error is likely. This chain connects TRBV6-6 to TRBJ2-5; 8 nucleotides line up with TRBD1. V gave up 7 bases and J gave up 5 bases; unmatched junction bases: 9. CDR1 and CDR2 (germline): MNHNY, SVGAGI (reference sequence). The CDR3 totals 14 residues. The CDR3 DNA sequence: TGTGCCAGCACCACAGGGGGGCGCGAGGAGACCCAGTACTTA. Translating it yields CASTTGGREETQYL.

This clonotype was picked up a small number of times. V usage is TRBV12-3 or TRBV12-4 and J usage is TRBJ2-2; D unclear. The germline V and J ends were trimmed by 6 bases and 3 bases, with 11 bases remaining between them. CDR3 size: 14 residues. CDR3 residues: CASRPRQDTGELFF. In DNA, the CDR3 is TGTGCCAGCAGACCCCGACAAGACACCGGGGAGCTGTTTTTT.

This CDR3 reads CASSQRLAGGADTQYF. The CDR3 coding sequence is TGTGCCAGCAGCCAAAGACTAGCGGGGGGGGCAGATACGCAGTATTTT. The V call is TRBV7-4, the J call TRBJ2-3, with TRBD2 identical over 14 bases. The CDR3 is made up of 16 amino acids. After removal of 5 bases from V and 4 bases from J, the junction contained 5 bases not matched to a gene. CDR1 and CDR2 (germline): SGHVT, SQSDAQ.

This clonotype occurred once. The chain recombines TRBV6-5 with TRBJ2-7; 7 bases are shared with TRBD1. This CDR3 comprises 17 residues. Germline values: CDR1 MNHEY, CDR2 SVGAGI. The ends lost 5 bases at V and 9 bases at J; junction bases unmatched: 22. Here the CDR3 reads CASSEANRGGTRARQYF. The CDR3, as DNA: TGTGCCAGCAGTGAAGCCAACAGGGGTGGGACCCGGGCCAGGCAGTACTTC.

In this sample, this clonotype turned up a few times. The chain is built from TRBV6-5 and TRBJ1-5; the match to TRBD1 covers 10 bases. The germline V gene has CDR1 MNHEY and CDR2 SVGAGI. The CDR3 is 14 residues long. After removal of 9 bases from V and 7 bases from J, the junction contained 9 bases not matched to a gene. CDR3 coding DNA: TGTGCCAGTTCCTGGACAGGGGGTAACCAGCCCCAGCATTTT. Its protein product is CASSWTGGNQPQHF.

The chain combines TRBV6-1 with TRBJ2-5, with D tentatively TRBD1 (6 bases). This CDR3 contains 15 residues. The V end lost 2 bases, the J end lost 5 bases, and 15 bases lay between the germline ends. From germline, CDR1 is MNHNS and CDR2 SASEGT. CDR3 DNA: TGTGCCAGCAGTGAAAAAACTGGGGGCAAGGAGACCCAGTACTTC. Amino acid sequence: CASSEKTGGKETQYF.

V usage is TRBV12-3 or TRBV12-4 and J usage is TRBJ2-3; D gene ambiguous. This CDR3 is built from 12 residues. V was cut by 4 bases and J by 2 bases, with 4 bases left in between. CDR3 region: CASSYYTDTQYF. CDR3 DNA: TGTGCCAGCAGTTACTACACAGATACGCAGTATTTT.

The V gene is TRBV6-2 or TRBV6-3, the J gene TRBJ2-3; 15 nucleotides agree with TRBD2. CDR1 is MNHEY, CDR2 SVGEGT, per germline. CDR3 length equals 17 residues. V was clipped by 4 bases and J by 2 bases; unmatched bases: 4. The CDR3 nucleotides read TGTGCCAGCAGTTCCGGACTAGCGGGGGGGAACACAGATACGCAGTATTTT. It specifies CASSSGLAGGNTDTQYF.

The V and J genes are TRBV5-6 and TRBJ1-2; 8 positions agree with TRBD1. V shed 7 bases and J 3 bases; nucleotides not matched to a gene: 14. CDR1 is SGHDT, CDR2 YYEEEE, per germline. The CDR3 is 16 residues long. CDR3 region: CASALDRGPRDYGYTF. For the CDR3, the DNA is TGTGCCAGCGCCCTCGACAGGGGTCCTAGGGACTATGGCTACACCTTC.

This clonotype was detected a few times. The chain is built from TRBV29-1 and TRBJ1-4; no reliable D call. Germline CDR1 SQVTM, CDR2 ANQGSEA. With 3 bases removed from V and 6 bases from J, the gap between germline ends came to 11 bases. There are 13 residues in the CDR3. The CDR3 spells CSVERGNDEKLFF. The CDR3 DNA reads as TGCAGCGTTGAGCGGGGTAATGATGAAAAACTGTTTTTT.

This clonotype is large by share. V is TRBV6-5 and J is TRBJ2-7, with D tentatively TRBD1 or TRBD2 (5 bases each). V was trimmed by 7 bases and J by 3 bases, leaving 19 bases between them. CDR1 and CDR2 from the germline V gene are MNHEY and SVGAGI. This CDR3 is built from 15 residues. The CDR3 nucleotides read TGTGCCAGCATCCCGTCCCGGGGCTTGATCTACGAGCAGTACTTC. This codes for CASIPSRGLIYEQYF.

By frequency in the sample, this clonotype is large (0.1 to 1%). The chain is built from TRBV29-1 and TRBJ2-1, with 13 bases aligning to TRBD2. The CDR3 length is 12 residues. CDR1 is SQVTM, CDR2 ANQGSEA, per germline. V was clipped by 7 bases and J by 8 bases; unmatched bases: 2. This CDR3 is CSGLAGGDEQFF. The CDR3 nucleotides are TGCAGCGGACTAGCGGGGGGCGATGAGCAGTTCTTC.

The gene calls are TRBV5-5 and TRBJ2-3; D not resolved. V gave up 7 bases and J gave up 1 base, with 13 bases separating them. CDR3 length equals 14 residues. The germline CDR1 and CDR2 sequences are SGHKS and YYEKEE (reference sequence). CDR3 DNA sequence: TGTGCCAGCGACCCCCCCACAGGCACAGATACGCAGTATTTT. It codes for CASDPPTGTDTQYF.

The table lists this clonotype with a few counts. The genes are TRBV29-1 and TRBJ1-2, with D possibly TRBD1 on 5 matching bases. The CDR3 is 14 residues long. Deletions cut 4 bases from V and 0 bases from J, with 12 bases between. Looked up from germline, CDR1 is SQVTM and CDR2 is ANQGSEA. For the CDR3, the DNA is TGCAGCGTTGTGGCAGGGCAAGCTAACTATGGCTACACCTTC. Protein product: CSVVAGQANYGYTF.

The chain joins TRBV27 to TRBJ2-2; TRBD1 agrees at 8 bases. The V segment lost 8 bases and the J segment 3 bases; nucleotides outside the gene matches: 5. Germline V CDR1 and CDR2: MNHEY, SMNVEV (reference sequence). The CDR3 loop spans 14 amino acids. The CDR3 DNA sequence: TGTGCCAGCGCGCGACAGGGGTACACCGGGGAGCTGTTTTTT. It yields the protein CASARQGYTGELFF.

The table lists this clonotype with a few counts. V usage is TRBV7-2 and J usage is TRBJ2-1; maybe TRBD2 (6 bases). The CDR3 has 13 amino acids. Per germline, CDR1 SGHTA and CDR2 FQGNSA. The V gene lost 5 bases and the J gene lost 4 bases, with 9 bases spanning the gap. The CDR3 reads CASSGTYYNEQFF. CDR3 DNA sequence: TGTGCCAGCAGCGGGACTTATTACAATGAGCAGTTCTTC.

Concerning this clonotype itself: With a much larger clone just one base away, this may be a read error. The chain recombines TRBV6-6 with TRBJ2-7; possible D gene TRBD2, 5 bases. Looked up from germline, CDR1 is MNHNY and CDR2 is SVGAGI (reference sequence). The V end lost 6 bases, the J end lost 7 bases, and 22 bases lay between the germline ends. The CDR3 is 15 amino acids. The CDR3 sequence: CASRRSGYPINEQYF. CDR3 bases: TGTGCCAGCAGGAGGTCGGGGTACCCAATTAATGAGCAGTACTTC.

This chain uses TRBV6-1 with TRBJ2-2; the D is unclear. V was trimmed by 6 bases and J by 4 bases, leaving 6 bases between them. CDR3 size: 12 residues. Germline CDR1 reads MNHNS; CDR2 reads SASEGT. As DNA, the CDR3 is TGTGCCAGCAGCCGCCCCACCGGGGAGCTGTTTTTT. Encoded protein: CASSRPTGELFF.

This rearrangement joins TRBV5-1 to TRBJ2-6, with D uncertain. The germline V gene has CDR1 SGHRS and CDR2 YFSETQ. The CDR3 runs to 15 residues. Trimming shortened V by 6 bases and J by 3 bases, and 13 bases separated the two germline ends. The DNA of the CDR3 is TGCGCCAGCACCACCAGCCTCTTTGGGGCCAACGTCCTGACTTTC. This encodes CASTTSLFGANVLTF. The complete variable domain, with remaining parts taken from reference TRBV5-1 and TRBJ2-6, reads KAGVTQTPRYLIKTRGQQVTLSCSPISGHRSVSWYQQTPGQGLQFLFEYFSETQRNKGNFPGRFSGRQFSNSRSEMNVSTLELGDSALYLCASTTSLFGANVLTFGAGSRLTVL.

By its share, this clonotype is large. The V gene is TRBV30, the J gene TRBJ2-1, with D tentatively TRBD1 (5 bases). V dropped 0 bases and J dropped 8 bases, with 8 bases sitting between them. This CDR3 is 12 amino acids long. The germline gives CDR1 GTSNPN, CDR2 SVGIG (reference sequence). CDR3 protein: CAWSVQVDEQFF. The CDR3 DNA reads TGTGCCTGGAGTGTACAGGTGGATGAGCAGTTCTTC.

In its sample, this clonotype was seen a few times. The V gene is TRBV12-3 or TRBV12-4, the J gene TRBJ2-1, with D unresolved. The CDR3 has 15 residues. The V end was cut by 6 bases, the J end by 2 bases, with 14 bases between. The CDR3 DNA follows: TGTGCCAGCAGCCTTCGAGCGCCTACCTACAATGAGCAGTTCTTC. It translates to CASSLRAPTYNEQFF.

This clonotype occurred a few times. The chain links TRBV29-1 to TRBJ1-2, with D unclear. The CDR3 spans 14 residues. V was shortened by 0 bases and J by 1 base, with 9 bases between the two germline ends. Looked up from germline, CDR1 is SQVTM and CDR2 is ANQGSEA. The chain's CDR3 is CSVEEGKGNYGYTF. The DNA for the CDR3 is TGCAGCGTTGAAGAGGGCAAGGGTAACTATGGCTACACCTTC.

This clonotype was counted between two and nine times. The chain employs TRBV6-5 and TRBJ2-2; D gene unclear. The CDR3 runs 16 residues. Germline V gives CDR1 MNHEY, CDR2 SVGAGI. Trimming stripped 0 bases from V and 1 base from J, with 9 bases between. CDR3 sequence reads: CASSYSGQQNTGELFF. CDR3 DNA sequence: TGTGCCAGCAGTTACTCGGGTCAGCAGAACACCGGGGAGCTGTTTTTT.

V is TRBV12-3 or TRBV12-4 and J is TRBJ1-3, with D unresolved. Trimming pared 8 bases from V and 0 bases from J, leaving 14 bases between. The CDR3 is 15 amino acids. CDR3 protein: CASRQTESSGNTIYF. The CDR3 bases are TGTGCCAGCCGTCAGACTGAGAGCTCTGGAAACACCATATATTTT.